The 26 T cell receptor beta chains listed next were all sequenced from one sample in a study of OX40 agonist ivuxolimab in advanced cancers. Generated by immunoSEQ multiplex PCR, the TCRdb table keeps only in-frame clones and is missing some. The data contain roughly 80,000 clones, roughly 93% of them singletons. Specimen: CD4+ or CD8+ T cells sorted from blood, collected in a trial of the OX40 agonist ivuxolimab. Receptors were obtained from an adult with an advanced solid tumor such as melanoma, head and neck, liver or kidney cancer.

This clone was counted a single time. V usage is TRBV11-2 and J usage is TRBJ1-1; 8 bases match TRBD1. V shed 1 base, J shed 5 bases, and the junction held 3 bases outside the gene matches. Per the germline V gene, CDR1 is SGHAT and CDR2 is FQNNGV. This CDR3 has 14 amino acids. The CDR3, as DNA: TGTGCCAGCAGCTTAGTTCGGACAGGGACTGAAGCTTTCTTT. Its translation: CASSLVRTGTEAFF.

The gene calls are TRBV2 and TRBJ2-7; D gene unclear. The CDR3 contains 12 residues. CDR1 is SNHLY and CDR2 is FYNNEI in the germline V gene. Trimming removed 5 bases at V and 2 bases at J, with 7 bases between. CDR3 sequence: CASSWAAYEQYF. CDR3 nucleotide sequence: TGTGCCAGCAGTTGGGCCGCCTACGAGCAGTACTTC.

This chain uses TRBV2 with TRBJ2-5, with D possibly being TRBD2 (5 bases). Germline V CDR1 and CDR2: SNHLY, FYNNEI. The V end was cut by 4 bases, the J end by 5 bases, with 20 bases between. The CDR3 runs to 16 residues. For the CDR3, the DNA is TGTGCCAGCAGTGGGAAGCTAGCCCGCGTAGCGGAGACCCAGTACTTC. This sequence encodes CASSGKLARVAETQYF.

This clone occurred once. The chain joins TRBV21-1 to TRBJ2-5; TRBD2 reflects the table's D call only, with no check against the DNA. TRBV21-1 is an annotated pseudogene. This CDR3 has 17 residues. In nucleotides, the CDR3 is TGTGCCAGCTATTTTAACCCAGCGGGGGGGGCCAGGGAGACCCAGTACTTC. This translates into CASYFNPAGGARETQYF.

J is TRBJ2-7 and V is TRBV19; TRBD1 agrees at 8 bases. Germline V gene data show CDR1 as LNHDA and CDR2 as SQIVND (reference sequence). The V gene end was trimmed by 7 bases and the J gene end by 2 bases; junction bases not matched to a gene: 10. The CDR3 extends over 15 amino acids. The CDR3, as DNA: TGTGCCAGTACATTTTCCGGACAGGGAGCCTACGAGCAGTACTTC. It specifies CASTFSGQGAYEQYF.

The chain couples TRBV28 to TRBJ1-3, with D uncertain. Germline values: CDR1 MDHEN, CDR2 SYDVKM. Trimming shortened V by 2 bases and J by 0 bases, and 11 bases separated the two germline ends. The CDR3 is 16 amino acids. The CDR3: CASSLAPWSSGNTIYF. As DNA, the CDR3 is TGTGCCAGCAGTTTAGCTCCGTGGAGCTCTGGAAACACCATATATTTT.

CDR3 coding DNA: TGTGCCAGCAGTTTACCAACAGGGGGCAAGGGCTACACCTTC. It yields the protein CASSLPTGGKGYTF. The chain recombines TRBV28 with TRBJ1-2; 9 bases agree with TRBD1. This CDR3 region has 14 residues. CDR1 is MDHEN and CDR2 is SYDVKM in the germline V gene. Germline trimming cut 2 bases from V and 8 bases from J; bases unmatched to any gene: 6.

The chain employs TRBV28 and TRBJ2-3; the D is unclear. Per the germline V gene, CDR1 is MDHEN and CDR2 is SYDVKM. The CDR3 is 14 amino acids. V was shortened by 3 bases and J by 1 base, with 8 bases between the two germline ends. The CDR3 DNA reads as TGTGCCAGCAGTTTTGGCCAGGGCACAGATACGCAGTATTTT. It encodes CASSFGQGTDTQYF.

V gene TRBV7-3 combines with J gene TRBJ2-1; D not resolved. The V gene lost 5 bases and the J gene lost 5 bases, with 13 bases spanning the gap. Germline V gene data show CDR1 as SGHTA and CDR2 as FQGTGA. There are 14 residues in the CDR3. DNA for the CDR3: TGTGCCAGCAGCCCAGCCAGCGCAAACAATGAGCAGTTCTTC. Translating it yields CASSPASANNEQFF.

This clone was seen a few times. This sequence joins TRBV21-1 and TRBJ1-4. TRBV21-1 is a known pseudogene. This CDR3 has 12 residues. In nucleotides, the CDR3 is TGTGCCAGCAGCAAAGGTTGGGAAAAACTGTTTTTT. Translated: CASSKGWEKLFF.

In this sample, this clone turned up once. The rearrangement joins TRBV7-2 to TRBJ1-1; D gene ambiguous. The V end lost 3 bases, the J end lost 8 bases, and 7 bases lay between the germline ends. Germline-derived CDR1 and CDR2 are SGHTA and FQGNSA. The CDR3 spans 11 residues. DNA of the CDR3: TGTGCCAGCAGCTTCTATAGGGAAGCTTTCTTT. Protein: CASSFYREAFF. Variable domain in full (rest from reference TRBV7-2 and TRBJ1-1): GAGVSQSPSNKVTEKGKDVELRCDPISGHTALYWYRQSLGQGLEFLIYFQGNSAPDKSGLPSDRFSAERTGGSVSTLTIQRTQQEDSAVYLCASSFYREAFFGQGTRLTVV.

V and J are TRBV4-3 and TRBJ1-1; D gene ambiguous. CDR3 size: 14 residues. Trimming left V 0 bases short and J 7 bases short, with 12 bases between. Germline V gene data show CDR1 as LGHNA and CDR2 as YSLEER. CDR3 sequence reads: CASSQEVIGFEAFF. CDR3 DNA sequence: TGCGCCAGCAGCCAAGAGGTCATCGGATTTGAAGCTTTCTTT.

V usage is TRBV5-1 and J usage is TRBJ1-4, with D uncertain. CDR3 length equals 14 residues. V lost 0 bases and J lost 3, with 6 bases in between. From germline, CDR1 is SGHRS and CDR2 YFSETQ. CDR3 region: CASSLGGPNEKLFF. The CDR3 bases are TGCGCCAGCAGCTTGGGAGGCCCTAATGAAAAACTGTTTTTT.

The V and J genes are TRBV15 and TRBJ1-2; the match to TRBD1 covers 7 bases. Trimming cost V 6 bases and J 3 bases; bases outside gene matches: 1. The germline CDR1 and CDR2 sequences are LNHNV and YYDKDF (reference sequence). This CDR3 comprises 12 residues. CDR3 DNA: TGTGCCACCAGAGGGGGCGACTATGGCTACACCTTC. This gives the protein CATRGGDYGYTF.

The V gene is TRBV10-2, the J gene TRBJ2-7; the D gene is possibly TRBD2 (5 bases). With 4 bases removed from V and 0 bases from J, the gap between germline ends came to 19 bases. CDR1 is WSHSY, CDR2 SAAADI, per germline. This CDR3 comprises 17 residues. CDR3 sequence: CASSVRGEGPSSYEQYF. CDR3 nucleotides: TGCGCCAGCAGTGTCCGGGGTGAAGGGCCCAGCTCCTACGAGCAGTACTTC.

CDR3 loop: CASSYTQGFQPQHF. CDR3 coding DNA: TGTGCCAGCAGTTACACACAGGGTTTTCAGCCCCAGCATTTT. The genes are TRBV6-5 and TRBJ1-5, with D possibly TRBD1 on 6 matching bases. Trimming took off 2 bases at V and 6 bases at J, with 11 bases between the two ends. CDR1 and CDR2 (germline): MNHEY, SVGAGI. The length of the CDR3 is 14 residues.

The chain combines TRBV18 with TRBJ1-1; 8 bases align to TRBD1. The CDR3 is 14 residues long. Looked up from germline, CDR1 is KGHSH and CDR2 is LQKENI. Trimming cost V 6 bases and J 5 bases; bases outside gene matches: 8. CDR3 residues: CASSQQGGNTEAFF. The CDR3 bases are TGTGCCAGCTCGCAACAGGGGGGGAATACTGAAGCTTTCTTT.

This clone was observed a single time. The rearrangement uses TRBV7-8 and TRBJ2-5, with TRBD1 as a possible D gene (5 bases). Matching the DNA end better, TRBJ2-7 makes the J call doubtful. Germline CDR1 and CDR2: SGHVS and FQNEAQ. CDR3 length equals 13 residues. CDR3 sequence: CASRTTDSYEQYF. DNA of the CDR3: TGTGCCAGCAGAACGACAGATTCCTACGAGCAGTACTTC.

The chain uses TRBV5-1 and TRBJ2-1; the D call may be TRBD1 or TRBD2 (5 bases each). The V gene's germline CDR1 is SGHRS and CDR2 YFSETQ. V was trimmed by 0 bases and J by 9 bases, leaving 7 bases between them. CDR3 length: 12 residues. The DNA of the CDR3 is TGCGCCAGCAGCTTGGAGGGGACTGAGCAGTTCTTC. The encoded protein is CASSLEGTEQFF.

This chain uses TRBV30 with TRBJ2-7; possible D gene TRBD1, 6 bases. The CDR3 has 11 residues. CDR1 is GTSNPN, CDR2 SVGIG, per germline (reference sequence). V lost 3 bases and J 4 bases, leaving 7 bases between the germline ends. As DNA, the CDR3 is TGTGCCTGGAGACAGGGTTACGAGCAGTACTTC. Protein product: CAWRQGYEQYF.

The chain uses TRBV7-2 and TRBJ1-6; D remains ambiguous. The CDR3 has 12 amino acids. V was trimmed by 5 bases and J by 8 bases, leaving 7 bases between them. Looked up from germline, CDR1 is SGHTA and CDR2 is FQGNSA. The CDR3 reads CASSLSYSPLHF. CDR3 coding DNA: TGTGCCAGCAGCCTCTCATATTCACCCCTCCACTTT. Filled out from reference TRBV7-2 and TRBJ1-6, the complete variable domain reads GAGVSQSPSNKVTEKGKDVELRCDPISGHTALYWYRQSLGQGLEFLIYFQGNSAPDKSGLPSDRFSAERTGGSVSTLTIQRTQQEDSAVYLCASSLSYSPLHFGNGTRLTVT.

The gene calls are TRBV19 and TRBJ2-1; D perhaps matches TRBD1 (7 bases). This CDR3 region has 13 residues. Germline-derived CDR1 and CDR2 are LNHDA and SQIVND (reference sequence). Trimming took off 6 bases at V and 9 bases at J, with 15 bases between the two ends. The CDR3 spells CASSLGGGGEQFF. As DNA, the CDR3 is TGTGCCAGTAGCCTTGGAGGGGGCGGTGAGCAGTTCTTC. The variable domain in full, with the rest retrieved from reference TRBV19 and TRBJ2-1, is DGGITQSPKYLFRKEGQNVTLSCEQNLNHDAMYWYRQDPGQGLRLIYYSQIVNDFQKGDIAEGYSVSREKKESFPLTVTSAQKNPTAFYLCASSLGGGGEQFFGPGTRLTVL.

The rearrangement links TRBV29-1 to TRBJ2-1, with 10 nucleotides matching TRBD2. V was pared by 3 bases and J by 6 bases, with 11 bases of the junction left unmatched. This CDR3 is built from 16 residues. Germline CDR1 and CDR2: SQVTM and ANQGSEA. The CDR3: CSVDGASGRGTNEQFF. DNA of the CDR3: TGCAGCGTTGATGGGGCTAGCGGGAGAGGAACCAATGAGCAGTTCTTC.

This clone has just one count. The rearrangement uses TRBV5-1 and TRBJ2-2; 7 bases map to TRBD2. The germline CDR1 and CDR2 sequences are SGHRS and YFSETQ. V lost 3 bases, J lost 1 base, and 3 bases stayed unmatched. The CDR3 consists of 15 residues. The CDR3 protein is CASSSGGRNTGELFF. Written as DNA, the CDR3 is TGCGCCAGCAGCTCGGGGGGACGGAACACCGGGGAGCTGTTTTTT.

V and J are TRBV19 and TRBJ1-2; 7 nucleotides line up with TRBD1. V shed 6 bases, J shed 4 bases, and the junction held 11 bases outside the gene matches. CDR3 length: 15 residues. Germline CDR1 is LNHDA and CDR2 is SQIVND (reference sequence). CDR3 sequence reads: CASSPRDRKFYGYTF. In DNA form, the CDR3 reads TGTGCCAGTAGCCCCCGGGACAGAAAGTTCTATGGCTACACCTTC.

The chain recombines TRBV27 with TRBJ2-2; D is undetermined. The CDR3 extends over 18 amino acids. Trimming took 1 base from V and 0 from J, leaving 15 bases between them. Germline V lookup: CDR1 MNHEY, CDR2 SMNVEV (reference sequence). The CDR3 region is CASSLYGPTVSNTGELFF. The DNA of the CDR3 is TGTGCCAGCAGTTTATATGGACCTACAGTCTCGAACACCGGGGAGCTGTTTTTT.